The sequence of this TCR beta chain was determined in a study of cytomegalovirus exposure and HLA in healthy donors. Regarding this clone: Its specificity is not known.

Donors came from a validation cohort of approximately 110 subjects, distinct from the first 666-subject cohort. The protocol was immunoSEQ multiplex PCR, while the TCRdb copy is restricted to in-frame clones and leaves out a portion. Counted here are roughly 170,000 clones, about 80% occurring once; the ten biggest clones make up around 2.8%. Study-level points and caveats: Among TCR beta chains, those listed as cytomegalovirus-associated numbered around 180.

Sequenced input: PBMCs. The clonotype was recovered from a woman aged 18-29 years in good health and CMV-seropositive.

The CDR3 DNA reads TGTGCCAGCAGCGCGATGGGGAGCGAGCAGTACTTC. Translation gives CASSAMGSEQYF. This chain joins TRBV11-2 and TRBJ2-7; a possible D gene is TRBD2 (5 bases). Trimming took off 5 bases at V and 6 bases at J, with 11 bases between the two ends. Germline V lookup: CDR1 SGHAT, CDR2 FQNNGV. The CDR3 loop spans 12 amino acids.